The 24 T cell receptor beta chains given below trace back to one sample, sequenced in a study of radiotherapy plus CTLA-4 blockade in lung cancer. Here immunoSEQ multiplex PCR was the method, and the copy in TCRdb shows in-frame clones only, minus some. The profile shows 75,000 to 80,000 clones, about 87% of them singletons. Sequenced here: peripheral blood, sampled from a patient treated with radiotherapy plus ipilimumab. These receptors all come from a human donor with non-small cell lung cancer who had stable disease on radiotherapy plus ipilimumab.

In this sample, this clone turned up a few times. This sequence joins TRBV7-9 and TRBJ1-2; D not resolved. Germline values: CDR1 SEHNR, CDR2 FQNEAQ (reference sequence). V lost 4 bases and J 4 bases, leaving 7 bases between the germline ends. The CDR3 is made up of 12 amino acids. In nucleotides, the CDR3 is TGTGCCAGCAGCTCAAACGGCTATGGCTACACCTTC. This codes for CASSSNGYGYTF.

J is TRBJ2-3 and V is TRBV7-9; 8 positions match TRBD2. The CDR3 contains 16 residues. Germline CDR1 is SEHNR and CDR2 is FQNEAQ (reference sequence). V dropped 4 bases and J dropped 1; count of bases not matched to a gene: 7. The CDR3 spells CASSSTGTRGTDTQYF. CDR3 in DNA: TGTGCCAGCAGCTCAACCGGGACTAGAGGCACAGATACGCAGTATTTT.

The chain employs TRBV30 and TRBJ2-2; perhaps TRBD2 as D (7 bases). Trimming shortened V by 0 bases and J by 6 bases, and 20 bases separated the two germline ends. CDR3 size: 17 residues. Germline V gene lookup returns CDR1 GTSNPN and CDR2 SVGIG (reference sequence). The CDR3 bases are TGTGCCTGGAGTGTACCCGTCCCGGGGGGCTGGTCCGGGGAGCTGTTTTTT. Its protein product is CAWSVPVPGGWSGELFF.

J is TRBJ2-5 and V is TRBV10-3; tentatively, D is TRBD2 (5 bases). Trimming took off 0 bases at V and 4 bases at J, with 9 bases between the two ends. CDR1 and CDR2 (germline): ENHRY, SYGVKD. This CDR3 contains 14 residues. The CDR3 DNA reads TGTGCCATCAGTGAGTCAGAGCTAGCAGAGACCCAGTACTTC. It codes for CAISESELAETQYF.

The chain employs TRBV5-1 and TRBJ2-6; D perhaps matches TRBD1 (5 bases). V gave up 4 bases and J gave up 1 base, with 15 bases separating them. Germline-derived CDR1 and CDR2 are SGHRS and YFSETQ. The length of the CDR3 is 17 residues. CDR3 DNA sequence: TGCGCCAGCAGCCCAACGACAGCCGCTTCTGGGGCCAACGTCCTGACTTTC. Translation: CASSPTTAASGANVLTF. The full variable domain, its missing parts supplied by reference TRBV5-1 and TRBJ2-6, is KAGVTQTPRYLIKTRGQQVTLSCSPISGHRSVSWYQQTPGQGLQFLFEYFSETQRNKGNFPGRFSGRQFSNSRSEMNVSTLELGDSALYLCASSPTTAASGANVLTFGAGSRLTVL.

The genes are TRBV5-1 and TRBJ2-5; TRBD1 might be the D (7 bases). This CDR3 contains 14 residues. V dropped 2 bases and J dropped 5 bases, with 13 bases sitting between them. The germline V gene encodes CDR1 SGHRS and CDR2 YFSETQ. CDR3 DNA: TGCGCCAGCAGCTTCACAGGGGAGGCGGAGACCCAGTACTTC. Protein sequence: CASSFTGEAETQYF.

This rearrangement joins TRBV2 to TRBJ2-7; D may be TRBD2 (6 bases). This CDR3 comprises 12 residues. The V gene lost 8 bases and the J gene lost 3 bases, with 11 bases spanning the gap. Germline V gene lookup returns CDR1 SNHLY and CDR2 FYNNEI. The CDR3 is CASGGVFYEQYF. As DNA, the CDR3 is TGTGCCAGCGGAGGGGTGTTCTACGAGCAGTACTTC.

CDR3 nucleotide sequence: TGTGCCAGCAGGACCGGGACAGGGGAGAACGGTAGTCCCAAAAACATTCAGTACTTC. Its protein product is CASRTGTGENGSPKNIQYF. The chain carries TRBV2 and TRBJ2-4; 10 nucleotides match TRBD1. Germline CDR1 SNHLY, CDR2 FYNNEI. V gave up 6 bases and J gave up 2 bases; unmatched junction bases: 16. The CDR3 is 19 amino acids.

J is TRBJ1-1 and V is TRBV6-1; D uncertain. CDR1 and CDR2 from the germline V gene are MNHNS and SASEGT. CDR3 length equals 11 residues. V was clipped by 4 bases and J by 11 bases, with 11 bases between them. CDR3: CASSVSGRAFF. CDR3 DNA: TGTGCCAGCAGTGTATCCGGGAGGGCTTTCTTT.

This chain joins TRBV14 and TRBJ2-1; the D call may be TRBD1 or TRBD2 (5 bases each). The V and J ends lost 3 bases and 8 bases respectively, with 23 bases between them. The germline gives CDR1 SGHDN, CDR2 FVKESK. The CDR3 contains 17 residues. The CDR3, as DNA: TGTGCCAGCAGCCAGGAGGAGTGGGGACGTACGCGGGATGAGCAGTTCTTC. Translation gives CASSQEEWGRTRDEQFF.

The chain recombines TRBV29-1 with TRBJ2-4; 7 positions agree with TRBD2. Unmatched junction bases numbered 8, after V lost 6 bases and J lost 0 bases. The CDR3 loop spans 15 amino acids. Germline loops: CDR1 SQVTM, CDR2 ANQGSEA. The CDR3 is CSVHGGSVAKNIQYF. CDR3 coding DNA: TGCAGCGTCCACGGGGGGTCCGTAGCCAAAAACATTCAGTACTTC.

The CDR3 DNA follows: TGTGCCAGCAAGGCCGTGAGTCAGCCCCAGCATTTT. Amino acid sequence: CASKAVSQPQHF. This rearrangement joins TRBV28 to TRBJ1-5; no firm D call. The length of the CDR3 is 12 residues. Trimming pared 7 bases from V and 6 bases from J, leaving 10 bases between. CDR1 is MDHEN and CDR2 is SYDVKM in the germline V gene.

V is TRBV10-3 and J is TRBJ1-1; D possibly corresponds to TRBD1 (6 bases). The germline V gene has CDR1 ENHRY and CDR2 SYGVKD. V was trimmed by 6 bases and J by 7 bases, leaving 12 bases between them. The CDR3 contains 12 residues. The CDR3 coding sequence is TGTGCCATCAGAGAGGTCAGGGGTGAAGCTTTCTTT. Its translation: CAIREVRGEAFF.

V usage is TRBV28 and J usage is TRBJ2-5; D remains unclear. Germline V CDR1 and CDR2: MDHEN, SYDVKM. Trimming left V 4 bases short and J 5 bases short, with 14 bases between. The CDR3 contains 14 residues. The CDR3 nucleotides are TGTGCCAGCAGTTCCCGTTCCGGACGGGAGACCCAGTACTTC. Translating gives CASSSRSGRETQYF. The variable domain in full, completed from reference TRBV28 and TRBJ2-5, reads DVKVTQSSRYLVKRTGEKVFLECVQDMDHENMFWYRQDPGLGLRLIYFSYDVKMKEKGDIPEGYSVSREKKERFSLILESASTNQTSMYLCASSSRSGRETQYFGPGTRLLVL.

V is TRBV18 and J is TRBJ2-1, with 11 bases fitting TRBD2. CDR3 size: 15 residues. CDR1 KGHSH and CDR2 LQKENI come from the germline V gene. The V and J ends lost 6 bases and 7 bases, in that order; junction bases with no gene match: 8. DNA of the CDR3: TGTGCCAGCTCGCCTAGCGGGAGGAGGTCTAATGAGCAGTTCTTC. It yields the protein CASSPSGRRSNEQFF.

The V call is TRBV7-8, the J call TRBJ1-1; weak D call: TRBD1 (5 bases). The germline gives CDR1 SGHVS, CDR2 FQNEAQ. The CDR3 contains 16 residues. V lost 5 bases and J lost 0, with 16 bases in between. CDR3 amino acids: CASSLGRAALNTEAFF. The CDR3 DNA follows: TGTGCCAGCAGCCTGGGGCGGGCGGCTTTGAACACTGAAGCTTTCTTT.

The V gene is TRBV19, the J gene TRBJ2-1; TRBD2 matches at 10 bases. The V gene end was trimmed by 3 bases and the J gene end by 5 bases; junction bases not matched to a gene: 10. The CDR3 extends over 17 amino acids. Germline V gene data show CDR1 as LNHDA and CDR2 as SQIVND (reference sequence). The chain's CDR3 is CASSIPHLAGVNNEQFF. The CDR3 nucleotides read TGTGCCAGTAGTATCCCCCACCTAGCGGGGGTGAACAATGAGCAGTTCTTC.

The CDR3 coding sequence is TGTGCCAGCAGGGCCCCTTCCGCGGGGGGGAACACTGAAGCTTTCTTT. It is translated as CASRAPSAGGNTEAFF. This chain links TRBV28 with TRBJ1-1; D is perhaps TRBD1 (5 bases). The CDR3 has 16 amino acids. Per germline, CDR1 MDHEN and CDR2 SYDVKM. The V and J ends lost 6 bases and 1 base respectively, with 18 bases between them.

This clone was observed once. This chain uses TRBV5-4 with TRBJ2-7; D not certain. The V gene's germline CDR1 is SGHNT and CDR2 YYREEE (reference sequence). This CDR3 region has 11 residues. The V end was cut by 3 bases, the J end by 4 bases, with 5 bases between. In DNA, the CDR3 is TGTGCCAGCAGCTACATATACGAGCAGTACTTC. Protein product: CASSYIYEQYF.

The rearrangement uses TRBV7-8 and TRBJ2-3; D gene uncertain. The CDR3 has 15 residues. In germline, CDR1 is SGHVS, CDR2 FQNEAQ. Trimming shortened V by 5 bases and J by 0 bases, and 12 bases separated the two germline ends. CDR3 amino acids: CASSEMGPSTDTQYF. CDR3 nucleotide sequence: TGTGCCAGCAGCGAAATGGGCCCTAGCACAGATACGCAGTATTTT.

Written as DNA, the CDR3 is TGTGCCAGCAGCTTAGCGGGGAAGGTTTATGGCTACACCTTC. This sequence encodes CASSLAGKVYGYTF. This rearrangement joins TRBV7-2 to TRBJ1-2; D is ambiguous. This CDR3 has 14 amino acids. The germline V gene encodes CDR1 SGHTA and CDR2 FQGNSA. Trimming cost V 0 bases and J 5 bases, with 10 bases left between them.

J is TRBJ1-1 and V is TRBV27; weak D call: TRBD1 (5 bases). The CDR3 is 16 residues long. V shed 6 bases and J shed 0 bases, with 17 bases lying between them. CDR1 and CDR2 (germline): MNHEY, SMNVEV (reference sequence). CDR3 region: CASRPGQIVMNTEAFF. DNA of the CDR3: TGTGCCAGCAGGCCCGGACAAATAGTGATGAACACTGAAGCTTTCTTT.

The table lists this clone with a count of one. The chain recombines TRBV9 with TRBJ1-1, with D possibly matching TRBD1 (5 bases). Trimming cost V 0 bases and J 5 bases, with 17 bases left between them. This CDR3 contains 16 residues. Germline assignment: CDR1 SGDLS and CDR2 YYNGEE. CDR3 protein: CASSVASMAGGTEAFF. The CDR3 coding sequence is TGTGCCAGCAGCGTAGCTTCCATGGCGGGGGGAACTGAAGCTTTCTTT.

The chain couples TRBV27 to TRBJ1-3; D gene unclear. Trimming removed 2 bases at V and 2 bases at J, with 22 bases between. This CDR3 comprises 19 residues. CDR1 and CDR2 (germline): MNHEY, SMNVEV (reference sequence). The CDR3 nucleotides read TGTGCCAGCAGTTTAATTAGGACTCCCCCCAGTCGTCCTGGAAACACCATATATTTT. It codes for CASSLIRTPPSRPGNTIYF.